This TCR beta chain was captured by sequencing in a study of blood T cell repertoires in COVID-19. Clones were read by immunoSEQ multiplex PCR, and TCRdb kept only the in-frame ones, dropping some. The sample lists a few hundred thousand clones; 86% were seen once. Per germline, CDR1 SGHTA and CDR2 FQGNSA. Trimming cost V 5 bases and J 9 bases, with 17 bases left between them. CDR3 length equals 14 residues. The TCR sequence derives from a man in his forties or fifties who had recovered from COVID-19. Sequenced sample: peripheral blood. The V call is TRBV7-2, the J call TRBJ2-1, with D uncertain. The DNA for the CDR3 is TGTGCCAGCAGCCCTACCCCCCCTCTAGGTGAGCAGTTCTTC. This sequence encodes CASSPTPPLGEQFF.